The rows below give T cell receptor beta chains drawn from one sample of a study of shared clonotypes between healthy human individuals. Libraries were prepared by immunoSEQ multiplex PCR; TCRdb keeps only in-frame clonotypes and omits some of them. The data contain under 600,000 clones, roughly four fifths of them seen just once; the ten biggest clones take up more than 10%. Sequenced input: PBMCs. The receptors originated from a woman in her forties in good health. Some clones in this sample may be carry-over from other donors' samples. CDR3s include the opening cysteine and the closing phenylalanine or tryptophan. The D gene is left open where the match is weak. Part of the rows lack a size; the others show once, few, many or a class for expanded clones.

D gene: -; V gene: TRBV5-4; clone size: -; J gene: TRBJ1-3; CDR3 protein: CASSLDSRLSGNTIYF; CDR3 DNA: TGTGCCAGCAGCTTGGATTCCAGGCTCTCTGGAAACACCATATATTTT
D gene: -; V gene: TRBV5-1; clone size: -; J gene: TRBJ1-3; CDR3 protein: CASSLVGTTLSGNTIYF; CDR3 DNA: TGCGCCAGCAGCCTAGTTGGGACAACTCTCTCTGGAAACACCATATATTTT
D gene: TRBD2; V gene: TRBV5-1; clone size: -; J gene: TRBJ2-3; CDR3 protein: CASSSRLASSDTQYF; CDR3 DNA: TGCGCCAGCAGCTCGCGACTAGCGTCCTCAGATACGCAGTATTTT
D gene: TRBD2; V gene: TRBV29-1; clone size: -; J gene: TRBJ2-1; CDR3 protein: CSVDYAGTSGINEQFF; CDR3 DNA: TGCAGCGTCGACTATGCCGGGACTAGCGGGATCAATGAGCAGTTCTTC
D gene: TRBD1; V gene: TRBV27; clone size: once; J gene: TRBJ1-3; CDR3 protein: CASSPGTGRGYSGNTIYF; CDR3 DNA: TGTGCCAGCAGTCCCGGGACAGGGAGAGGCTACTCTGGAAACACCATATATTTT
D gene: -; V gene: TRBV5-6; clone size: few; J gene: TRBJ2-7; CDR3 protein: CASSLNGGREQYF; CDR3 DNA: TGTGCCAGCAGCTTGAATGGGGGGCGCGAGCAGTACTTC
D gene: -; V gene: TRBV5-5; clone size: -; J gene: TRBJ1-5; CDR3 protein: CASSLGGSQPQHF; CDR3 DNA: TGTGCCAGCAGCTTGGGTGGGTCTCAGCCCCAGCATTTT
D gene: TRBD2; V gene: TRBV14; clone size: -; J gene: TRBJ2-3; CDR3 protein: CASSPLRTSGSADTQYF; CDR3 DNA: TGTGCCAGCAGCCCACTTAGGACTAGCGGGAGTGCAGATACGCAGTATTTT
D gene: TRBD2; V gene: TRBV4-1; clone size: -; J gene: TRBJ2-7; CDR3 protein: CASSRGLAGDASYEQYF; CDR3 DNA: TGCGCCAGCAGCCGGGGACTAGCGGGAGATGCGTCCTACGAGCAGTACTTC
D gene: -; V gene: TRBV20-1; clone size: -; J gene: TRBJ1-1; CDR3 protein: CSVTPGLGAFF; CDR3 DNA: TGCAGTGTTACCCCAGGCCTTGGGGCTTTCTTT
D gene: -; V gene: TRBV2; clone size: -; J gene: TRBJ2-3; CDR3 protein: CASSDQTRDTQYF; CDR3 DNA: TGTGCCAGCAGTGACCAAACCAGGGATACGCAGTATTTT
D gene: -; V gene: TRBV25-1; clone size: once; J gene: TRBJ2-7; CDR3 protein: CASSERTPYEQYF; CDR3 DNA: TGTGCCAGCAGTGAACGGACCCCCTACGAGCAGTACTTC
D gene: -; V gene: TRBV5-1; clone size: few; J gene: TRBJ1-1; CDR3 protein: CASSLEGQDTEAFF; CDR3 DNA: TGCGCCAGCAGCTTGGAAGGTCAGGACACTGAAGCTTTCTTT
D gene: -; V gene: TRBV7-9; clone size: -; J gene: TRBJ2-7; CDR3 protein: CASSPPAGRPSYEQYF; CDR3 DNA: TGTGCCAGCAGTCCGCCCGCAGGGCGGCCTTCCTACGAGCAGTACTTC
D gene: -; V gene: TRBV4-1; clone size: few; J gene: TRBJ2-7; CDR3 protein: CASSQDWDPGAYEQYF; CDR3 DNA: TGCGCCAGCAGCCAAGATTGGGACCCAGGGGCCTACGAGCAGTACTTC
D gene: TRBD1; V gene: TRBV6-1; clone size: -; J gene: TRBJ1-2; CDR3 protein: CASSFRDRVYGYTF; CDR3 DNA: TGTGCCAGCAGTTTCCGGGACAGGGTCTATGGCTACACCTTC
D gene: TRBD1; V gene: TRBV5-1; clone size: -; J gene: TRBJ2-1; CDR3 protein: CASSLAPRGPDNEQFF; CDR3 DNA: TGCGCCAGCAGCTTGGCCCCCAGGGGGCCGGACAATGAGCAGTTCTTC
D gene: TRBD2; V gene: TRBV2; clone size: few; J gene: TRBJ2-3; CDR3 protein: CARGDGTSGGGTDTQYF; CDR3 DNA: TGTGCCCGCGGGGACGGGACTAGCGGGGGGGGCACAGATACGCAGTATTTT
D gene: -; V gene: TRBV18; clone size: -; J gene: TRBJ1-2; CDR3 protein: CASSHRQQYYGYTF; CDR3 DNA: TGTGCCAGCTCACACCGCCAGCAATACTATGGCTACACCTTC
D gene: -; V gene: TRBV7-3; clone size: once; J gene: TRBJ2-3; CDR3 protein: CASSGSGRSTDTQYF; CDR3 DNA: TGTGCCAGCAGCGGTAGTGGAAGATCCACAGATACGCAGTATTTT
D gene: -; V gene: TRBV6-1; clone size: -; J gene: TRBJ2-7; CDR3 protein: CASSETGFGYEQYF; CDR3 DNA: TGTGCCAGCAGTGAAACAGGGTTCGGTTACGAGCAGTACTTC
D gene: -; V gene: TRBV5-6; clone size: -; J gene: TRBJ2-7; CDR3 protein: CASSHRGVAYEQYF; CDR3 DNA: TGTGCCAGCAGCCACCGAGGGGTTGCGTACGAGCAGTACTTC